Shown below are 17 T cell receptor beta chains from a single sample sequenced in a study of cytotoxic CD8 clonotypes in ibrutinib-treated CLL. Data came from immunoSEQ multiplex PCR; TCRdb stores just in-frame clones and leaves some out. The data show about 330,000 clones, with under 70% seen just once and 6.3% held by the top ten. Sequencing used PBMCs, obtained after 36 months of ibrutinib treatment. The source is a human donor with chronic lymphocytic leukemia.

V and J are TRBV7-2 and TRBJ2-5; 11 nucleotides align to TRBD2. CDR3 length: 16 residues. V shed 2 bases and J 5 bases; nucleotides not matched to a gene: 7. CDR1 and CDR2 from the germline V gene are SGHTA and FQGNSA. The CDR3 nucleotides read TGTGCCAGCAGCTTAAATCTAGCGGGGGGCGGGGAGACCCAGTACTTC. The encoded protein is CASSLNLAGGGETQYF.

The J gene is TRBJ2-3, the V gene TRBV29-1; 11 nucleotides align to TRBD2. CDR1 and CDR2 (germline): SQVTM, ANQGSEA. The ends lost 5 bases at V and 5 bases at J; junction bases unmatched: 6. The CDR3 loop spans 14 amino acids. The CDR3 reads CSVLSGRARDTQYF. Written as DNA, the CDR3 is TGCAGCGTTCTTAGCGGGAGGGCCAGAGATACGCAGTATTTT.

The chain uses TRBV4-1 and TRBJ2-3; 8 bases agree with TRBD2. This CDR3 spans 15 amino acids. The V gene end was trimmed by 3 bases and the J gene end by 4 bases; junction bases not matched to a gene: 6. The germline V gene encodes CDR1 MGHRA and CDR2 YSYEKL. The DNA for the CDR3 is TGCGCCAGCAGCCAGGCGGGGGGAAGACCAGATACGCAGTATTTT. It yields the protein CASSQAGGRPDTQYF.

The chain has TRBV6-6 and TRBJ1-1, with 8 bases identical to TRBD1. Germline V gene data show CDR1 as MNHNY and CDR2 as SVGAGI (reference sequence). V trimming: 6 bases; J trimming: 3 bases; junction bases outside the gene matches: 6. This CDR3 has 14 residues. CDR3 coding DNA: TGTGCCAGCAGCTACGGACAGGGCTACACTGAAGCTTTCTTT. This sequence encodes CASSYGQGYTEAFF.

The chain joins TRBV6-5 to TRBJ2-7; D possibly corresponds to TRBD2 (5 bases). Germline assignment: CDR1 MNHEY and CDR2 SVGAGI. V lost 2 bases, J lost 9 bases, and 11 bases lay in between. This CDR3 is built from 12 residues. CDR3 protein: CASSYPGGGQYF. CDR3 DNA: TGTGCCAGCAGTTACCCCGGAGGAGGGCAGTACTTC.

V usage is TRBV10-3 and J usage is TRBJ2-5, with 10 bases identical to TRBD1. This CDR3 comprises 14 residues. The germline V gene has CDR1 ENHRY and CDR2 SYGVKD. Trimming took 6 bases from V and 5 from J; bases not matched to a gene: 6. The CDR3 DNA reads TGTGCCATCAGCCCCGGGACAGGGGCGGAGACCCAGTACTTC. The encoded protein is CAISPGTGAETQYF.

This rearrangement joins TRBV7-2 to TRBJ2-2, with D tentatively TRBD2 (5 bases). CDR1 is SGHTA, CDR2 FQGNSA, per germline. The V gene lost 4 bases and the J gene lost 6 bases, with 12 bases spanning the gap. This CDR3 contains 14 residues. CDR3 DNA: TGTGCCAGCAGCTCAAAGCGGATAGCCGGGGAGCTGTTTTTT. This translates into CASSSKRIAGELFF.

The chain carries TRBV10-3 and TRBJ1-2; TRBD1 might be the D (5 bases). The CDR3 runs to 13 residues. CDR1 and CDR2 (germline): ENHRY, SYGVKD. The V gene lost 6 bases and the J gene lost 6 bases, with 14 bases spanning the gap. The CDR3 sequence is CAISSPRDNGYTF. The CDR3 DNA reads TGTGCCATCAGCTCTCCCAGGGATAATGGCTACACCTTC.

CDR3 region: CSAPTSGGINEQFF. CDR3 bases: TGCAGCGCTCCGACTAGCGGGGGAATCAATGAGCAGTTCTTC. The chain couples TRBV29-1 to TRBJ2-1; 12 nucleotides agree with TRBD2. Germline V gives CDR1 SQVTM, CDR2 ANQGSEA. J was trimmed by 6 bases and V by 7 bases; bases with no gene match: 7. The CDR3 contains 14 residues.

This clone has just a few counts. The gene calls are TRBV7-3 and TRBJ2-3; 7 positions match TRBD2. The V gene end was trimmed by 5 bases and the J gene end by 6 bases; junction bases not matched to a gene: 20. Germline V CDR1 and CDR2: SGHTA, FQGTGA. This CDR3 has 18 residues. The CDR3 DNA is TGTGCCAGCAGCCCCTACATTCGTAGCGCGGGAGTGGCTGATACGCAGTATTTT. This encodes CASSPYIRSAGVADTQYF.

To note about this clone: One end of the junction is discordant with germline, which a read error may explain. This chain joins TRBV29-1 and TRBJ1-2; D may be TRBD1 (5 bases). The CDR3 has 8 residues. Germline V CDR1 and CDR2: SQVTM, ANQGSEA. DNA for the CDR3: TGCAGCGTCGATGGGGGGGTCTTC. Translated, it gives CSVDGGVF.

J is TRBJ2-7 and V is TRBV5-1; no firm D call. The V and J ends lost 3 bases and 4 bases respectively, with 8 bases between them. The CDR3 consists of 12 residues. Germline V gene sequence: CDR1 SGHRS, CDR2 YFSETQ. CDR3 bases: TGCGCCAGCAGCTCCGGACCTTACGAGCAGTACTTC. Amino acid sequence: CASSSGPYEQYF.

This clone was seen a few times. The V call is TRBV19, the J call TRBJ1-2, with a tentative D call TRBD1 (5 bases). The germline CDR1 and CDR2 sequences are LNHDA and SQIVND (reference sequence). The CDR3 sequence is 13 residues long. V shed 1 base and J shed 8 bases, with 11 bases lying between them. CDR3 sequence: CASSIVRDGGYTF. The CDR3 bases are TGTGCCAGTAGTATAGTTAGGGACGGGGGCTACACCTTC.

This chain connects TRBV5-6 to TRBJ2-7; 9 nucleotides line up with TRBD1. The J segment lost 6 bases and the V segment lost 0 bases, leaving 7 bases of the junction unmatched. Germline CDR1 SGHDT, CDR2 YYEEEE. This CDR3 is built from 15 residues. The CDR3 sequence is CASSLELGQGVEQYF. The CDR3 DNA reads as TGTGCCAGCAGCTTGGAATTGGGACAGGGTGTCGAGCAGTACTTC.

The rearrangement links TRBV9 to TRBJ2-3; D may be TRBD1 or TRBD2 (5 bases each). Germline V CDR1 and CDR2: SGDLS, YYNGEE. This CDR3 region has 16 residues. V lost 4 bases, J lost 2 bases, and 17 bases lay in between. The CDR3 here is CASSLRDQVYTDTQYF. As DNA, the CDR3 is TGTGCCAGCAGCCTCCGGGACCAAGTTTACACAGATACGCAGTATTTT. Full variable domain (remainder filled in from reference TRBV9 and TRBJ2-3): DSGVTQTPKHLITATGQRVTLRCSPRSGDLSVYWYQQSLDQGLQFLIQYYNGEERAKGNILERFSAQQFPDLHSELNLSSLELGDSALYFCASSLRDQVYTDTQYFGPGTRLTVL.

V usage is TRBV27 and J usage is TRBJ2-7; 8 bases agree with TRBD1. This CDR3 is 15 amino acids long. Trimming cost V 6 bases and J 0 bases; bases outside gene matches: 7. Germline V gives CDR1 MNHEY, CDR2 SMNVEV (reference sequence). DNA of the CDR3: TGTGCCAGCAGAGAGGACAGGGCGAGCTCCTACGAGCAGTACTTC. Translated: CASREDRASSYEQYF.

This sequence joins TRBV15 and TRBJ2-7, with D perhaps TRBD2 (6 bases). Trimming took 0 bases from V and 0 from J, leaving 12 bases between them. The CDR3 totals 16 residues. Germline assignment: CDR1 LNHNV and CDR2 YYDKDF (reference sequence). The CDR3 loop reads CATSRDLASSSYEQYF. CDR3 DNA: TGTGCCACCAGCAGAGATCTAGCGTCCAGCTCCTACGAGCAGTACTTC.